A single sample is the source of the 26 T cell receptor beta chains below, sequenced in a study of regulatory T cells in long-lasting Graves disease. The sample's time point: newly diagnosed GD, antithyroid drugs for less than 3 months. PBMC RNA was the source of the TCR library. HTBI primers from iRepertoire and Arm-PCR of CDR3 regions yielded the TCR beta libraries. TCRdb passed the multiplex PCR reads through MiXCR, listing each CDR3 protein once. The data hold under 800,000 distinct CDR3 sequences, with 15% to 20% observed a single time. These sequences were also reported in another study, on T cells in Graves' hyperthyroidism and ophthalmopathy.

The material was peripheral blood mononuclear cells (PBMCs), obtained at new diagnosis, from a patient treated with antithyroid drugs. The receptor set was obtained from a woman in her twenties or thirties with Graves disease.

This clonotype was counted many times. DNA of the CDR3: TGTGCCAGCAGTTTATCCCTCAATGAGCAGTTCTTC. Translating gives CASSLSLNEQFF. The chain carries TRBV12-3 or TRBV12-4 and TRBJ2-1; the D is unclear. Deletions cut 2 bases from V and 6 bases from J, with 5 bases between. The CDR3 is made up of 12 amino acids.

V gene TRBV20-1 combines with J gene TRBJ2-5; no clear D. This CDR3 spans 13 amino acids. The ends were cut back, 3 bases at V and 2 bases at J, with 10 bases in the middle. The germline CDR1 and CDR2 sequences are DFQATT and SNEGSKA (reference sequence). In nucleotides, the CDR3 is TGCAGTGCTAGGAGCCAGCCGCAAGAGACCCAGTACTTC. As protein: CSARSQPQETQYF.

This clonotype showed up many times. The chain combines TRBV7-9 with TRBJ2-7; TRBD2 matches at 13 bases. Germline CDR1 is SEHNR and CDR2 is FQNEAQ (reference sequence). Trimming cost V 2 bases and J 1 base; bases outside gene matches: 2. This CDR3 comprises 16 residues. CDR3 residues: CASSLLTSGGSYEQYF. The DNA for the CDR3 is TGTGCCAGCAGCTTACTGACTAGCGGGGGGTCCTACGAGCAGTACTTC.

The chain uses TRBV11-2 and TRBJ1-2; D gene ambiguous. This CDR3 contains 13 residues. Per the germline V gene, CDR1 is SGHAT and CDR2 is FQNNGV. The germline V and J ends were trimmed by 3 bases and 5 bases, with 10 bases remaining between them. CDR3 sequence reads: CASSLILGYGYTF. The CDR3 DNA sequence: TGTGCCAGCAGCTTGATTTTAGGGTATGGCTACACCTTC.

There are a few counts of this clonotype. A read error may account for a junction end that differs from germline. The chain combines TRBV6-5 with TRBJ1-3, with a tentative D call TRBD1 (5 bases). The CDR3 covers 16 residues. From germline, CDR1 is MNHEY and CDR2 SVGAGI. CDR3 sequence reads: CASSYSTGPSGNTTYF. CDR3 nucleotide sequence: TGTGCCAGCAGTTACTCAACAGGTCCCTCTGGAAACACCACATATTTT.

The gene calls are TRBV5-1 and TRBJ1-2, with 11 positions matching TRBD1. The J segment lost 8 bases and the V segment lost 0 bases, leaving 6 bases of the junction unmatched. Germline lookup yields CDR1 SGHRS and CDR2 YFSETQ. The CDR3 loop spans 15 amino acids. CDR3 sequence (DNA): TGCGCCAGCAGCTTGGATGGGGACAGGGGGAGAGGCTACACCTTC. The encoded protein is CASSLDGDRGRGYTF.

In the case of this clonotype: A read error may explain this, as a much larger clone is one base away. The chain recombines TRBV29-1 with TRBJ1-2; tentatively, D is TRBD1 (6 bases). The CDR3 has 13 residues. V lost 6 bases, J lost 8 bases, and 19 bases lay in between. The germline V gene has CDR1 SQVTM and CDR2 ANQGSEA. CDR3 amino acids: CSVEGGYGMGYTF. DNA of the CDR3: TGCAGCGTCGAGGGGGGGTACGGCATGGGCTACACCTTC. Full variable domain (remainder filled in from reference TRBV29-1 and TRBJ1-2): SAVISQKPSRDICQRGTSLTIQCQVDSQVTMMFWYRQQPGQSLTLIATANQGSEATYESGFVIDKFPISRPNLTFSTLTVSNMSPEDSSIYLCSVEGGYGMGYTFGSGTRLTVV.

This clonotype was found many times. This chain joins TRBV12-3 or TRBV12-4 and TRBJ1-5; D is unresolved. Trimming removed 6 bases at V and 3 bases at J, with 15 bases between. CDR3 size: 15 residues. This CDR3 reads CASRITGLLNQPQHF. The DNA for the CDR3 is TGTGCCAGCAGAATAACCGGGTTGCTCAATCAGCCCCAGCATTTT.

This clonotype was counted only a few times. The chain combines TRBV10-3 with TRBJ1-6; D unclear. This CDR3 region has 15 residues. Germline loops: CDR1 ENHRY, CDR2 SYGVKD. Trimming removed 3 bases at V and 10 bases at J, with 16 bases between. The CDR3 nucleotides are TGTGCCATCAGTGAAGGGCAGGAGGGTATATCACCCCTCCACTTT. This encodes CAISEGQEGISPLHF.

In this sample, this clonotype turned up many times. The rearrangement links TRBV19 to TRBJ1-5, with TRBD1 matching 10 bases. Germline V gives CDR1 LNHDA, CDR2 SQIVND (reference sequence). The CDR3 covers 17 residues. V dropped 3 bases and J dropped 3; count of bases not matched to a gene: 8. The CDR3 DNA reads TGTGCCAGTAGTATTCGGGACAGGGGAAGGATCAATCAGCCCCAGCATTTT. Translating it yields CASSIRDRGRINQPQHF.

Only a few counts were recorded for this clonotype. A junction end diverges from the germline sequence, so it may reflect a read error. The J gene is TRBJ2-2, the V gene TRBV28; TRBD2 is a possible D gene (6 bases). Looked up from germline, CDR1 is MDHEN and CDR2 is SYDVKM. The CDR3 is 18 residues long. The CDR3 DNA sequence: TGTGCCGGCAGTTCCTCCGGGACTCCGTCTGCGAACACCGGGGAGCTGTTTTTT. It is translated as CAGSSSGTPSANTGELFF.

The CDR3 spells CAWSRKTSGTIEQYF. Here the CDR3 DNA reads TGTGCCTGGAGTCGAAAGACTAGCGGGACTATCGAGCAGTACTTC. The genes are TRBV30 and TRBJ2-7; 11 bases are shared with TRBD2. The CDR3 spans 15 residues. J gave up 6 bases and V 2 bases, and 9 bases lay outside the gene matches. Germline assignment: CDR1 GTSNPN and CDR2 SVGIG (reference sequence).

This clonotype was seen repeatedly, ten times or more. The CDR3 loop is CASHRGFTNQPQHF. The CDR3 bases are TGTGCCAGCCATCGGGGGTTCACCAATCAGCCCCAGCATTTT. The chain recombines TRBV12-3 or TRBV12-4 with TRBJ1-5, with D possibly TRBD1 on 5 matching bases. The CDR3 totals 14 residues. Trimming took 8 bases from V and 3 from J, leaving 14 bases between them.

This clonotype appeared a few times. The chain carries TRBV7-8 and TRBJ1-1; 9 positions agree with TRBD1. The CDR3 loop spans 15 amino acids. The ends lost 2 bases at V and 3 bases at J; junction bases unmatched: 4. Germline CDR1 reads SGHVS; CDR2 reads FQNEAQ. The CDR3 loop reads CASSLPTGGYTEAFF. The DNA for the CDR3 is TGTGCCAGCAGCTTACCGACAGGGGGGTACACTGAAGCTTTCTTT.

The DNA of the CDR3 is TGCAGTGCTCAGGGACTAGCGGGAGGGCCCAAGGGGGCGCAGTATTTT. Protein product: CSAQGLAGGPKGAQYF. The gene calls are TRBV20-1 and TRBJ2-3, with 16 nucleotides matching TRBD2. The CDR3 contains 16 residues. CDR1 is DFQATT and CDR2 is SNEGSKA in the germline V gene (reference sequence). Trimming at V came to 5 bases and at J to 10 bases, leaving 12 bases not matched to a gene.

V is TRBV7-9 and J is TRBJ1-6; D gene ambiguous. The CDR3 length is 15 residues. Germline values: CDR1 SEHNR, CDR2 FQNEAQ (reference sequence). V shed 2 bases and J shed 7 bases, with 12 bases lying between them. The CDR3 reads CASSLMNLGNSPLHF. CDR3 DNA sequence: TGTGCCAGCAGCTTAATGAACCTCGGGAATTCACCCCTCCACTTT.

This clonotype has more than one count but fewer than ten. The CDR3 spells CASSSAGTRVGGYTF. For the CDR3, the DNA is TGTGCCAGCAGTTCAGCCGGGACAAGGGTGGGCGGCTACACCTTC. The chain combines TRBV27 with TRBJ1-2; tentative D call: TRBD1 (6 bases). Germline values: CDR1 MNHEY, CDR2 SMNVEV (reference sequence). Deletions cut 4 bases from V and 8 bases from J, with 20 bases between. This CDR3 is 15 amino acids long.

CDR3 nucleotide sequence: TGCAGTGCTCATAAGGAAGGGGGGGTGACCCAGTACTTC. Translating it yields CSAHKEGGVTQYF. The J gene is TRBJ2-5, the V gene TRBV20-1, with TRBD2 as a possible D gene (7 bases). The CDR3 sequence is 13 residues long. The germline V gene has CDR1 DFQATT and CDR2 SNEGSKA (reference sequence). V lost 5 bases to trimming and J lost 7 bases, with 17 bases between them.

This clonotype was observed many times. The chain carries TRBV7-9 and TRBJ2-7, with no clear D. Germline V gives CDR1 SEHNR, CDR2 FQNEAQ (reference sequence). The CDR3 has 13 amino acids. V dropped 5 bases and J dropped 0 bases, with 8 bases sitting between them. This CDR3 is CASSPIGSYEQYF. DNA for the CDR3: TGTGCCAGCAGCCCTATTGGCTCCTACGAGCAGTACTTC.

The chain recombines TRBV18 with TRBJ2-3; D gene uncertain. Germline V CDR1 and CDR2: KGHSH, LQKENI. The CDR3 consists of 12 residues. Trimming took off 2 bases at V and 3 bases at J, with 3 bases between the two ends. The CDR3 reads CASSPKTDTQYF. CDR3 sequence (DNA): TGTGCCAGCTCACCAAAAACAGATACGCAGTATTTT.

This clonotype occurred many times. This chain links TRBV12-3 or TRBV12-4 with TRBJ2-1; 11 nucleotides line up with TRBD2. J gave up 4 bases and V 6 bases, and 2 bases lay outside the gene matches. This CDR3 contains 14 residues. The CDR3 nucleotides read TGTGCCAGCAGGCCTAGCGGGGGGTACAATGAGCAGTTCTTC. This translates into CASRPSGGYNEQFF.

The chain carries TRBV24-1 and TRBJ2-4, with TRBD1 as a possible D gene (6 bases). V shed 3 bases and J shed 0 bases, with 20 bases lying between them. Germline-derived CDR1 and CDR2 are KGHDR and SFDVKD. The CDR3 loop spans 19 amino acids. The CDR3 sequence is CATSDVWTDGTLAKNIQYF. CDR3 nucleotides: TGTGCCACCAGTGATGTCTGGACAGACGGTACACTAGCCAAAAACATTCAGTACTTC.

The V gene is TRBV7-9, the J gene TRBJ2-5; D possibly corresponds to TRBD2 (5 bases). There are 16 residues in the CDR3. Trimming cost V 6 bases and J 4 bases, with 21 bases left between them. From germline, CDR1 is SEHNR and CDR2 FQNEAQ (reference sequence). The CDR3 protein is CASSSQPLGVVETQYF. The CDR3 DNA follows: TGTGCCAGCAGTTCCCAGCCGCTCGGGGTGGTAGAGACCCAGTACTTC.

This clonotype was detected many times. The chain is built from TRBV20-1 and TRBJ2-1; TRBD2 agrees at 8 bases. Germline assignment: CDR1 DFQATT and CDR2 SNEGSKA (reference sequence). The CDR3 has 13 amino acids. CDR3 sequence reads: CTPLAVSYNEQFF. The DNA of the CDR3 is TGCACCCCACTAGCGGTCTCCTACAATGAGCAGTTCTTC.

This clonotype was detected many times. V gene TRBV11-1 combines with J gene TRBJ2-1; D gene ambiguous. V lost 0 bases and J lost 0, with 12 bases in between. Germline V gene sequence: CDR1 SGHAT, CDR2 FQDESV (reference sequence). The CDR3 loop spans 17 amino acids. As DNA, the CDR3 is TGTGCCAGCAGCTTAGCGCATGGGCTACACTCCTACAATGAGCAGTTCTTC. Encoded protein: CASSLAHGLHSYNEQFF. The whole variable domain, remainder taken from reference TRBV11-1 and TRBJ2-1, is EAEVAQSPRYKITEKSQAVAFWCDPISGHATLYWYRQILGQGPELLVQFQDESVVDDSQLPKDRFSAERLKGVDSTLKIQPAELGDSAMYLCASSLAHGLHSYNEQFFGPGTRLTVL.

This clonotype was seen ten or more times. The chain has TRBV28 and TRBJ1-5; D ambiguous. Trimming took off 6 bases at V and 7 bases at J, with 16 bases between the two ends. Germline CDR1 reads MDHEN; CDR2 reads SYDVKM. The CDR3 loop spans 14 amino acids. The CDR3 coding sequence is TGTGCCAGCAGGGTACCTGGGAACGGACAGCCCCAGCATTTT. This sequence encodes CASRVPGNGQPQHF. The full variable domain, with the rest looked up from reference TRBV28 and TRBJ1-5, is DVKVTQSSRYLVKRTGEKVFLECVQDMDHENMFWYRQDPGLGLRLIYFSYDVKMKEKGDIPEGYSVSREKKERFSLILESASTNQTSMYLCASRVPGNGQPQHFGDGTRLSIL.